This T cell receptor beta chain was obtained from a study of blood T cell repertoires in COVID-19. Looking at the study overall: Researchers got acute and convalescent COVID-19 samples from the United States, Italy and Spain.

The table came from immunoSEQ multiplex PCR; TCRdb's copy has only in-frame clones and leaves some out. The data show about 20,000 clones, 70% to 80% seen once. The CDR3 length is 15 residues. CDR1 and CDR2 (germline): SEHNR, FQNEAQ (reference sequence). V shed 2 bases and J shed 3 bases, with 13 bases lying between them. This clone appeared once. The material sequenced was peripheral blood. The clonotype was recovered from an elderly man with acute or convalescent COVID-19. The genes are TRBV7-9 and TRBJ1-2; TRBD1 might be the D (5 bases). CDR3 nucleotides: TGTGCCAGCAGCTTAAATAGTCGGGGGTACTATGGCTACACCTTC. It is translated as CASSLNSRGYYGYTF.